This TCR beta chain was sequenced during a study of CD8 T cells in ankylosing spondylitis. TCRdb re-derived calls from the 5' RACE reads in MiXCR, one entry per CDR3 protein. The repertoire holds approximately 130,000 distinct CDR3 sequences, with about a tenth as singletons. Germline V gene lookup returns CDR1 LNHDA and CDR2 SQIVND (reference sequence). V lost 8 bases, J lost 3 bases, and 7 bases lay in between. This CDR3 contains 12 residues. Sequencing was performed on blood, either unsorted or a sorted T cell fraction (not recorded which). This sequence was found in a male donor with ankylosing spondylitis or in good health (not recorded which). J is TRBJ1-4 and V is TRBV19; D not resolved. CDR3 region: CASRRANEKLFF. The CDR3 nucleotides are TGTGCCAGTCGCCGGGCTAATGAAAAACTGTTTTTT.